This TCR beta chain was observed in a study of radiotherapy plus CTLA-4 blockade in lung cancer. Study overall: Objective responses were seen in under 20% of patients, disease control in less than 40%.

Remarks on this clone: Its antigen is unidentified.

Looked up from germline, CDR1 is SGHTA and CDR2 is FQGNSA. With 4 bases removed from V and 9 bases from J, the gap between germline ends came to 13 bases. The CDR3 spans 14 residues. The table came from immunoSEQ multiplex PCR; TCRdb's copy has only in-frame clones and leaves some out. This sample has roughly 110,000 clones; 70% to 90% occur once, and the top ten carry 2.4%. In chemo-refractory metastatic non-small-cell lung cancer, patients got ipilimumab CTLA-4 blockade together with focal radiation. Study-wide results and limits: Tumor-derived TCR clones expanded in blood after radiotherapy plus ipilimumab. The best predictor of response was reported to be early blood T cell clone dynamics, with interferon-beta.

The chain recombines TRBV7-2 with TRBJ1-6, with D perhaps matching TRBD1 (5 bases). This clonotype was obtained from a human donor with non-small cell lung cancer that progressed on radiotherapy plus ipilimumab. Some clones in this sample may be carry-over from other donors' samples. The specimen comprised peripheral blood, sampled from a patient treated with radiotherapy plus ipilimumab. CDR3 coding DNA: TGTGCCAGCAGCTCCCTTGGGGGGGTTTCACCCCTCCACTTT. Its protein is CASSSLGGVSPLHF.